This T cell receptor (beta chain) was sequenced during a study of T cells generated in artificial thymic organoids (dated by TCRdb to the late 2010s). General notes on the study: The TCR alpha and beta CDR3 repertoires of CD8 single positive T cells derived from in vitro artificial thymic organoids were compared with those of thymic and peripheral blood naive CD8 T cells. The displayed repertoire sequencing data were described as being representative of three independent experiments.

Non-mobilized peripheral blood was collected from healthy adult donors. Primary CD8+ T cells were enriched with magnetic beads using the Miltenyi CD8+ T cell Isolation Kit. Prior to RNA extraction, naive CD8 T cells from blood were isolated by FACS sorting as CD3+TCRalphabeta+CD8+CD45RO-CCR7+ cells. Total RNA was purified from around 40,000 to 200,000 sorted cells per sample with the RNeasy Micro kit, and quality checked on an Agilent RNA 6000 Nano chip. On the study overall, not on this receptor specifically: CD8 single positive T cells derived from organoids showed physiological TCR clonotype diversity comparable to the diversity seen in thymic and blood naive CD8 T cells.

From cysteine to phenylalanine, the CDR3 is 13 amino acids long. The sequence is cut down to CDR3 DNA, 39 bases in frame from base 1. V and J lose 7 bases and 1 base, and a span of 5 bases separates them. This clonotype is large (0.1 to 1%) in its sample. Its antigen remains unidentified. The input lacks base qualities; no much larger clone sits a single base away. TCRalpha and TCRbeta libraries were amplified separately by semi-nested PCR with Advantage 2 and reverse primers in the TRAC or TRBC constant regions. The amount of total RNA used for first-strand cDNA synthesis ranged from about 3 to 550 ng. TCR cDNA libraries were generated by 5'-RACE using the SMARTer PCR cDNA Synthesis kit, with a poly-dT primer employed for first-strand synthesis. Sample-specific 5-nucleotide barcodes were carried by the semi-nested constant-region reverse primers, and the resulting products were cleaned using the Zymo DNA Clean and Concentrator-5 kit. Up to ten barcoded samples were pooled, ligated to Illumina adaptors and sequenced on an Illumina MiSeq as 2 x 150 bp paired-end reads. In the authors' own workflow: Demultiplexed reads were aligned using BLAT against a custom library containing all human TRAV, TRAJ, TRBV, TRBD and TRBJ combinations from IMGT. The best BLAT hits were picked using pslCDnaFilter (-maxAligns=1, -ignoreIntrons), and custom Perl scripts were used to calculate clonotype frequencies. The public reads were reprocessed in TCRdb via fastp at Q25 and MiXCR, keeping in-frame beta chains. Identical CDR3 protein sequences are pooled into one entry, listed with their most common genes and DNA. TCRdb's processing, not the authors' own work, is the source of the V and J calls. Here the sample has more than 3,000 distinct CDR3 sequences; around 34% occur a single time. About 2.6% of the sample rests with the top ten.

The chain is made from TRBV12-3 or TRBV12-4 and TRBJ2-6; the D gene cannot be named for sure. The TCR sequence derives from a human donor who gave cord blood stem cells for thymic organoid culture, a cardiac surgery patient who gave postnatal thymus, or a blood donor (not recorded which). Sequenced material: naive CD8+ T cells from blood. The cell subset or site label, read with the paper, signifies: CD3+TCRalphabeta+CD8SP T cells; for blood, CD45RO-CCR7+ naive CD8+ T cells. The CDR3 in this case is CASTFSGANVLTF. The DNA sequence is as follows: TGTGCCAGCACCTTTTCTGGGGCCAACGTCCTGACTTTC.